Following are 9 T cell receptor beta chains from one sample sequenced in a study of cytomegalovirus exposure and HLA in healthy donors. The PCR had 60 Vbeta and 13 Jbeta primers. Produced via immunoSEQ multiplex PCR; TCRdb's table is partial and in-frame only. The sample shows more than 110,000 clones, over 60% of them seen only once. Sequencing was performed on PBMCs. Receptor source: a woman between 50 and 59 years old in good health and CMV-seronegative.

This clone was counted only a few times. The chain links TRBV30 to TRBJ2-5; 7 nucleotides line up with TRBD2. V trimming: 0 bases; J trimming: 5 bases; junction bases outside the gene matches: 6. The V gene's germline CDR1 is GTSNPN and CDR2 SVGIG (reference sequence). The CDR3 extends over 14 amino acids. DNA of the CDR3: TGTGCCTGGAGTGTACCTCTGGGGGGGGAGACCCAGTACTTC. This encodes CAWSVPLGGETQYF.

In DNA form, the CDR3 reads TGTGCCAGCAGCCCGGGACAGGCTAACTATGGCTACACCTTC. Encoded protein: CASSPGQANYGYTF. The chain has TRBV28 and TRBJ1-2, with 8 bases fitting TRBD1. The V gene's germline CDR1 is MDHEN and CDR2 SYDVKM. CDR3 length: 14 residues. V shed 6 bases, J shed 0 bases, and the junction held 3 bases outside the gene matches.

This clone was observed a few times. The chain recombines TRBV18 with TRBJ1-5, with D possibly being TRBD1 (6 bases). The CDR3 runs 14 residues. Germline loops: CDR1 KGHSH, CDR2 LQKENI. The V end was cut by 0 bases, the J end by 16 bases, with 19 bases between. CDR3 bases: TGTGCCAGCTCACCACCGGGACGAACAGGGAGAAGACATTTT. Its translation is CASSPPGRTGRRHF.

The chain is built from TRBV28 and TRBJ2-7; possibly TRBD1 for D (5 bases). CDR3 length: 13 residues. Trimming took off 5 bases at V and 1 base at J, with 9 bases between the two ends. Germline V CDR1 and CDR2: MDHEN, SYDVKM. CDR3 in amino acids: CASSAGPSYEQYF. The DNA for the CDR3 is TGTGCCAGCAGTGCAGGGCCTTCCTACGAGCAGTACTTC. The complete variable domain, with remaining parts taken from reference TRBV28 and TRBJ2-7, reads DVKVTQSSRYLVKRTGEKVFLECVQDMDHENMFWYRQDPGLGLRLIYFSYDVKMKEKGDIPEGYSVSREKKERFSLILESASTNQTSMYLCASSAGPSYEQYFGPGTRLTVT.

The rearrangement uses TRBV5-8 and TRBJ1-6; D gene unclear. Trimming shortened V by 9 bases and J by 7 bases, and 11 bases separated the two germline ends. Germline CDR1 reads SGHTS; CDR2 reads YDEGEE. The CDR3 has 12 amino acids. The CDR3 sequence is CATTRHNSPLHF. The CDR3 DNA follows: TGTGCCACCACTCGACACAATTCACCCCTCCACTTT. The variable domain in full, completed from reference TRBV5-8 and TRBJ1-6, reads EAGVTQSPTHLIKTRGQQATLRCSPISGHTSVYWYQQALGLGLQFLLWYDEGEERNRGNFPPRFSGRQFPNYSSELNVNALELEDSALYLCATTRHNSPLHFGNGTRLTVT.

The chain links TRBV19 to TRBJ2-7; 9 bases agree with TRBD2. Trimming at V came to 8 bases and at J to 0 bases, leaving 5 bases not matched to a gene. The germline V gene has CDR1 LNHDA and CDR2 SQIVND (reference sequence). The CDR3 is made up of 14 amino acids. The CDR3 DNA follows: TGTGCCAGTTCCCAGCGGGGGGTCTCCTACGAGCAGTACTTC. This encodes CASSQRGVSYEQYF.

V usage is TRBV6-4 and J usage is TRBJ2-3; D gene ambiguous. The ends were cut back, 5 bases at V and 3 bases at J, with 15 bases in the middle. The CDR3 length is 15 residues. Germline loops: CDR1 MRHNA, CDR2 SNTAGT. The CDR3 protein is CASSPFASGTDTQYF. The CDR3 nucleotides read TGTGCCAGCAGTCCCTTCGCCTCCGGGACAGATACGCAGTATTTT.

There are a few counts of this clone. The rearrangement joins TRBV7-2 to TRBJ2-7; D gene unclear. This CDR3 has 12 residues. Germline values: CDR1 SGHTA, CDR2 FQGNSA. The V and J ends lost 5 bases and 0 bases respectively, with 5 bases between them. In nucleotides, the CDR3 is TGTGCCAGCAGCGTCCACTCCTACGAGCAGTACTTC. The encoded protein is CASSVHSYEQYF. The full variable domain, its missing parts supplied by reference TRBV7-2 and TRBJ2-7, is GAGVSQSPSNKVTEKGKDVELRCDPISGHTALYWYRQSLGQGLEFLIYFQGNSAPDKSGLPSDRFSAERTGGSVSTLTIQRTQQEDSAVYLCASSVHSYEQYFGPGTRLTVT.

The gene calls are TRBV4-1 and TRBJ1-6; D call uncertain. This CDR3 contains 17 residues. V was clipped by 3 bases and J by 11 bases, with 23 bases between them. The germline V gene encodes CDR1 MGHRA and CDR2 YSYEKL. CDR3 residues: CASSQSPLESTLTPLHF. CDR3 nucleotide sequence: TGCGCCAGCAGCCAGTCCCCCCTCGAAAGCACTCTTACACCCCTCCACTTT.